The present entry profiles one TCR beta chain with its context. What antigen it recognizes has not been identified. A read error may account for a junction end that differs from germline. This sample was included in a study of cytomegalovirus exposure and HLA in healthy donors (TCRdb year 2017). Describing the broader study: An earlier analysis of some 600 of the donors reported 250 to 350 Gb of sequence data and 95 million to 140 million unique TCR beta sequences obtained from about 179 million T cells. Because of strong linkage in the cohort, 5 or 6 DR-DQ haplotypes were treated as single units for association and clustering. The aim of the study was to test whether cataloging public T cell receptors could identify signatures of past pathogen exposure. On average, about 200,000 unique TCR beta nucleotide sequences were sequenced per donor among 350 to 400 genotyped donors of the cohort, with roughly 19% of those sequences being non-productive. An early release that covered fewer than 750 HLA-typed donors contained around 330 gigabases of sequencing data and around 85 million unique TCR sequences. The study combined high-throughput TCR immunosequencing, statistical association of individual TCRs with disease status, and machine learning to predict cytomegalovirus infection status. Donor age, sex, ethnicity and CMV serostatus were compiled alongside the repertoire data. Genome-wide SNP genotypes for about 65% of the 666 donors were used in a later genetic analysis, which treated that subset as a discovery cohort. Of the 398 genotyped donors, 81% were placed in the genetic ancestry cluster associated with self-reported Caucasian donors. To study patterns of TCR occurrence, a later analysis re-analyzed previously published TCR beta repertoires from 550 to 800 donors and added high-resolution HLA genotyping. The number of donors typed differed by locus, with 629-630 for A, B, C, DRB1 and DQB1, 522 for DQA1, 600 to 610 for DPA1, and about 450 for DPB1. Along with the approximately 700-subject first cohort, a separate validation cohort of over a hundred different subjects was used. All discovery cohort repertoires had been generated using a single sequencing platform. Both class I and class II loci were covered by HLA typing, at four-digit resolution. In the later analysis, no new phenotypic data were used to find candidate immune exposures; instead, reliance was placed on TCR beta sequences and their occurrence across donors. The study used immunosequencing to profile the T cell repertoires of 666 subjects and linked those repertoires to cytomegalovirus serostatus. An earlier analysis of approximately 500 of the donors applied high-throughput TCR beta sequencing to assess whether each TCR beta V gene segment acted as functional or pseudogenic. On the study overall, not on this receptor specifically: The 87-base-pair reads could not distinguish some IMGT-functional V segments, including TRBV6-2 and TRBV6-3, so those segments were excluded. A later genetic analysis associated a missense DCLRE1C variant with V-gene and J-gene trimming of TCR beta chains, and an independent cohort replicated the association. About 17 rarely observed V segments, including chromosome 9 orphons, were excluded from the earlier analysis of several hundred of the donors because counts were too low. HLA typing was unavailable for some donors at each locus, so association tests used only the typed subset. A later analysis found that most CMV-associated TCR beta chains appeared HLA-restricted, with HLA associations seemingly driven largely by CMV exposure. Specific HLA alleles were associated with 15,000 to 20,000 TCR beta sequences at a false discovery rate of 0.05 in a later analysis. The cohort was sequenced for TCR beta chains only, and without alpha or paired-chain data the features that could be detected were limited. The presence/absence analyses assumed that sequencing depth was roughly uniform across donors, and that assumption may not be true. The only immune exposure information available for the cohort was CMV serostatus. The classifier was reported to diagnose cytomegalovirus status with high specificity and sensitivity in both the original and validation cohorts. According to a later analysis, TCR association rates differed among HLA loci, with DRB1 alleles showing the most associated TCRs and HLA-C alleles showing the fewest. Correlated functional status among segregating V segments might reflect linkage disequilibrium, but an unknown experimental factor could not be ruled out. The authors suggested that the approach could potentially be generalized to other disease states and immunological phenotypes. Most TCR sequences were seen in very few donors, while some public TCRs were found in many individuals. A further reported finding was that TCR beta sequences accurately predicted the HLA-A and HLA-B alleles for most subjects in the first cohort. A later analysis found that HLA-associated TCR beta chains were more clonally expanded and had lower generation probabilities than equally common non-associated chains. A later genetic analysis reported fewer N-insertions in productive TCRs among donors in an Asian-associated ancestry cluster than the roughly 620-donor mean. A few of the identified cytomegalovirus-associated TCR beta chains were confirmed in vitro to be specific for cytomegalovirus antigens. A cluster of highly shared sequence variants was judged likely to represent a technical artifact of the sequencing pipeline. Assigning TCR associations to individual alleles was difficult when HLA alleles, especially DR and DQ, strongly co-occurred. Broadly in line with IMGT annotations, most TCR beta V segments showed up in productive rearrangements about 90% or about 30% of the time in an earlier analysis of several hundred of the donors. A later analysis reported that several top co-occurrence clusters appeared linked to parvovirus B19, influenza, CMV and Epstein-Barr virus. The study gave a list of around 170 TCR beta chains associated with cytomegalovirus.

The library was produced with the immunoSEQ multiplex PCR assay. For the multiplex PCR, a mixture combining 60 forward primers for TCR Vbeta segments and 13 reverse primers for TCR Jbeta segments was used. The CDR3 region of rearranged TCR beta genes was amplified from genomic DNA with a multiplex PCR assay. On the Illumina HiSeq System, the amplified TCR beta libraries were sequenced as 87-base-pair reads. The original methods were these. In a later analysis, roughly 80 million unique TCR beta chains were counted across the approximately 670 repertoires, and about 9.9 million of these chains were shared by at least two donors. A nearest-neighbor algorithm error-corrected the raw reads and collapsed the reads into unique sequences, merging closely related sequences to remove PCR and sequencing errors. V, D and J gene segments were assigned by aligning CDR3 sequences to IMGT reference sequences. For a sequence to be retained, a match of at least six nucleotides was required to both a V gene segment and a J gene segment. A rearrangement counted as productive if the CDR3 had no stop codons and remained in frame with V and J, and every other rearrangement counted as non-productive. CDR3 was defined according to IMGT convention as the region running from the second conserved V-encoded cysteine to the conserved J-encoded phenylalanine. In an earlier analysis of more than 550 of the donors, sequences lacking an unambiguous match to a single V gene segment were excluded. An earlier analysis of 500 to 600 of the donors classified V segments as functional when productive rearrangements were above 56.7% and as segregating when the standard deviation between donors was above 5%. A statistical classification framework was built to diagnose cytomegalovirus status from the catalog of TCR beta chain sequences. A later analysis assigned V and J genes by comparing TCR nucleotide sequences with IMGT/GENE-DB human TR gene sequences. The TCRdist pipeline was used in a later analysis to assign CDR3 sequences and most-parsimonious VDJ recombination scenarios. In a later analysis, each TCR beta chain was defined by its CDR3 amino acid sequence together with its V-gene family, and reads without a unique V-gene family were excluded. In a later analysis, nearly 600 highly shared, low-generation-probability nucleotide sequences were removed to address suspected cross-contamination and a sequencing artifact. In a later analysis, a clonal expansion index for each public chain was calculated from normalized within-repertoire ranks of inferred template counts. A later analysis computed generation probabilities with a VDJ recombination model fitted to out-of-frame rearrangements, and checked the results against IGoR. Hypergeometric tests were used in a later analysis to score TCR-TCR, TCR-HLA and TCR-CMV co-occurrence, with a repertoire-size bias correction applied to the TCR pairs. To estimate false discovery rates, a later analysis permuted the HLA or CMV assignments 20 times. In a later analysis, co-occurring TCRs were grouped using DBSCAN, and TCRdist sequence similarity was added for clustering within HLA-allele-positive subsets. For co-occurrence clustering, repertoires with fewer than 30,000 or more than 120,000 public chains were excluded, along with five or six repertoires with anomalous nucleotide sharing. TCRdb took this table from immuneACCESS and kept in-frame rearrangements with V and J called. Such tables lack part of the clones; where checked against another copy, unresolved V genes explain under half of the gap, and the rest is unexplained. That table supplies the V and J calls and clone size; D and trimming were determined from the DNA. For this sample the table gives about 160,000 clones, of which 65% to 85% were detected only once. Approximately 6.9% of the sample belongs to the ten largest clones.

In total, approximately 690 healthy bone marrow donors made up the cohort. At the time of sampling, every cohort member was nominally healthy, though immune exposures that went unrecorded were likely present. The donor was CMV seropositive and was included in the group of 290 or so seropositive cohort members. Every donor gave a peripheral blood sample, and the peripheral blood mononuclear cells from that sample were used for TCR beta sequencing. Genomic DNA extraction from the blood cell samples was performed with the Qiagen DNeasy Blood Extraction Kit. Based on the germline V gene (reference sequence), the CDR1 and CDR2 sequences are SEHNR and FQNEAQ. Measured from the cysteine to the phenylalanine, the CDR3 is 16 residues long. Only the CDR3 DNA is retained, 48 bases long and in frame from the first base.

The TCR was taken from a man aged 40-55 years in good health and CMV-seropositive. The sequenced material came from PBMCs. This chain joins TRBV7-9 to TRBJ2-3, and 9 junctional nucleotides match TRBD2. The CDR3 corresponds to CSSSKLRASGADTQYF. The nucleotide sequence is TGTTCCAGCAGCAAACTCCGGGCTAGCGGGGCAGATACGCAGTATTTT.